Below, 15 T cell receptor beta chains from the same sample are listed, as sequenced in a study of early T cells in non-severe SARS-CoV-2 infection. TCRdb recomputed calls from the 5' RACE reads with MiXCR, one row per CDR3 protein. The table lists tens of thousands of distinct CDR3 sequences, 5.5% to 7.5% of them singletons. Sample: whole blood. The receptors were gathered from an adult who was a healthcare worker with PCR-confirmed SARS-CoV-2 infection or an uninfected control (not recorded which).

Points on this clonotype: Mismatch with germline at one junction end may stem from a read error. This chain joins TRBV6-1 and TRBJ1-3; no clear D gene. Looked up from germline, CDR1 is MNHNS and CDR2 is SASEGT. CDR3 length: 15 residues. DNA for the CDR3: TGTGCCAGCAGTGAAGAACATATCTCTGAAAACACCATATATTTT. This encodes CASSEEHISENTIYF.

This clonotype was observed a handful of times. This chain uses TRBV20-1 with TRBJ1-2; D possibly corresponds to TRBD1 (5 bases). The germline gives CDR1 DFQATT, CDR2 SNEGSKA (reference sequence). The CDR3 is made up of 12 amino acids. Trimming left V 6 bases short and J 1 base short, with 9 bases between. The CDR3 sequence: CSAGGDNYGYTF. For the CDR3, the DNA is TGCAGTGCGGGGGGGGATAACTATGGCTACACCTTC.

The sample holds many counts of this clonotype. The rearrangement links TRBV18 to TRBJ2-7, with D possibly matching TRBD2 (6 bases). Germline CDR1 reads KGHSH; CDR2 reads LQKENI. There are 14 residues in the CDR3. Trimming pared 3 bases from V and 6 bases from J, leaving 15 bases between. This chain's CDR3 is CASSPPGLNGEQYF. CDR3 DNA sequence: TGTGCCAGCTCACCTCCGGGACTGAACGGCGAGCAGTACTTC.

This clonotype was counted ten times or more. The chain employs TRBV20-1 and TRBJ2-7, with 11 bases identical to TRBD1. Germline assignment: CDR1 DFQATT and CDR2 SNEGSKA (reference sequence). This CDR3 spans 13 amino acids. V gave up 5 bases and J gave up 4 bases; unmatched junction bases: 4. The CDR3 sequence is CSAWDRGGYEQYF. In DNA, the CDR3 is TGCAGTGCTTGGGACAGGGGGGGGTACGAGCAGTACTTC.

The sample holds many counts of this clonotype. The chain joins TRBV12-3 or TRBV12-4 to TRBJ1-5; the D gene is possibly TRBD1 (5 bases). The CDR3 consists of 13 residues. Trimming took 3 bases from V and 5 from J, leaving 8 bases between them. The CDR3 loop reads CASSFREDQPQHF. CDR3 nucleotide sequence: TGTGCCAGCAGTTTCAGGGAGGATCAGCCCCAGCATTTT.

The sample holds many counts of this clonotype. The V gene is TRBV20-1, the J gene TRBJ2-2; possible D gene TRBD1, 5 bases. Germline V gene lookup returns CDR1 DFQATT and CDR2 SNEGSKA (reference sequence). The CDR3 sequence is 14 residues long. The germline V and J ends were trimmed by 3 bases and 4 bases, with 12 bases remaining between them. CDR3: CSARGPGSTGELFF. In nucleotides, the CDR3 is TGCAGTGCTAGGGGTCCAGGGTCCACCGGGGAGCTGTTTTTT.

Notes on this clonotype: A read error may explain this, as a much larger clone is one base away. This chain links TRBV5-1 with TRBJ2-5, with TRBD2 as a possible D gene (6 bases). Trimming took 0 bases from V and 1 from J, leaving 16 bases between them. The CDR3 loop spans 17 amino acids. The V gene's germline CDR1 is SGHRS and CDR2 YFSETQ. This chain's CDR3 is CASSLGVAGRFQETQYF. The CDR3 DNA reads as TGCGCCAGCAGCTTGGGCGTGGCGGGACGATTCCAAGAGACCCAGTACTTC. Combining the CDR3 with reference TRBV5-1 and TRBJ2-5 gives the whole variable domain KAGVTQTPRYLIKTRGQQVTLSCSPISGHRSVSWYQQTPGQGLQFLFEYFSETQRNKGNFPGRFSGRQFSNSRSEMNVSTLELGDSALYLCASSLGVAGRFQETQYFGPGTRLLVL.

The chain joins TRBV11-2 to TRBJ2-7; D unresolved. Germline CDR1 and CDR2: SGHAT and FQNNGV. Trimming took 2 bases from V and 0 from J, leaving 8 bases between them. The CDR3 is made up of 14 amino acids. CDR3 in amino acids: CASSLLVNSYEQYF. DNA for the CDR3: TGTGCCAGCAGCTTATTGGTCAACTCCTACGAGCAGTACTTC.

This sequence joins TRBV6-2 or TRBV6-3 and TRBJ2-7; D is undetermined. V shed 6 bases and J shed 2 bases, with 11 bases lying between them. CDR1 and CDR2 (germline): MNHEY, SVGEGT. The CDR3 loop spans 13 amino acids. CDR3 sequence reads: CASRVSLAYEQYF. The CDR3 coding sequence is TGTGCCAGCAGAGTTTCCCTGGCCTACGAGCAGTACTTC.

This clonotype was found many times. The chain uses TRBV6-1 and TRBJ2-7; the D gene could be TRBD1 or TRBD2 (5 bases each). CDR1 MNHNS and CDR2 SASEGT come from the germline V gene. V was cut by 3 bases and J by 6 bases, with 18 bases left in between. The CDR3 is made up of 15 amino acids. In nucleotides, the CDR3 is TGTGCCAGCAGTGAGGAGTCGGGGCATTGGGGCGAGCAGTACTTC. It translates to CASSEESGHWGEQYF.

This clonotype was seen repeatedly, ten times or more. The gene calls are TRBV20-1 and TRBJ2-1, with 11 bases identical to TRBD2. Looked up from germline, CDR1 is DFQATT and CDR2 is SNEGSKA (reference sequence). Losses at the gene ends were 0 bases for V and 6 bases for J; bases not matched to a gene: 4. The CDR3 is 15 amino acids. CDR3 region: CSARDPSGGRNEQFF. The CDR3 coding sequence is TGCAGTGCTAGAGATCCTAGCGGGGGGCGCAATGAGCAGTTCTTC.

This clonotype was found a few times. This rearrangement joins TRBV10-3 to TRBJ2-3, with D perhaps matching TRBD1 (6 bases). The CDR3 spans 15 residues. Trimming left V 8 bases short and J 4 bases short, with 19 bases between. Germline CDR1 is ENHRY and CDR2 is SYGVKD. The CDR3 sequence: CAIADRSAPADTQYF. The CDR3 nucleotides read TGTGCCATCGCAGACAGGTCAGCACCAGCAGATACGCAGTATTTT.

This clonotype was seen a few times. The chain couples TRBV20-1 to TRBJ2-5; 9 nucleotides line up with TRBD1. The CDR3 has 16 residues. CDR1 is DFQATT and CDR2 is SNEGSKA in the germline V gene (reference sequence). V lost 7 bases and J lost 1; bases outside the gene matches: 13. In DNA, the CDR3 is TGCAGTGGAGAACCCCGGACAGGGGTGCTCCAAGAGACCCAGTACTTC. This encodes CSGEPRTGVLQETQYF.

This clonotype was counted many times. The CDR3 nucleotides read TGTGCCAGCAGTCAAGGCAGTGGGGCGCTTGGTTCACCCCTCCACTTT. Amino acid sequence: CASSQGSGALGSPLHF. This chain uses TRBV27 with TRBJ1-6; weak D call: TRBD1 (5 bases). The CDR3 length is 16 residues. The V gene lost 5 bases and the J gene lost 9 bases, with 20 bases spanning the gap. Looked up from germline, CDR1 is MNHEY and CDR2 is SMNVEV (reference sequence).

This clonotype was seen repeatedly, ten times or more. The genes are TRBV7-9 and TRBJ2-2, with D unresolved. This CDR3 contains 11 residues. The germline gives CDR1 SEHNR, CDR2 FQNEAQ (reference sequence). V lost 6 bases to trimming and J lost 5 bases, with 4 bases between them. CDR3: CASSVTGELFF. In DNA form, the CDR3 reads TGTGCCAGCAGTGTTACCGGGGAGCTGTTTTTT.